This T cell receptor (beta chain) was captured by sequencing in a study of T cell repertoires in cytomegalovirus infection (dated by TCRdb to between 2017 and 2020). Regarding the study in general: Peptide stimulations targeted recently identified HLA-C-restricted CMV epitopes, whose presentation resists viral immunomodulation, together with well-studied HLA-B-restricted epitopes. Because public TCR beta signatures pointed to carriage of CMV infection together with the matching HLA type, the HLA type of each donor mattered for the analysis.

General findings and caveats noted by the study authors: Cumulative frequency of public TCR beta family members discriminated carriers of CMV infection plus the relevant HLA type in this cohort and an independent roughly 340-donor cohort. In the ex vivo response, HLA-C-restricted CMV-specific TCR beta clonotypes were dominant, and in two of eight donors the single most frequent clonotype came from this HLA-C-restricted group.

Sequencing used an Illumina HiSeq 1500. TCRdb applied fastp at Q25 and MiXCR to the public reads, then kept only in-frame beta chains. Each entry is one CDR3 protein sequence, shown with its most common DNA and genes. The table for this sample lists about 830,000 distinct CDR3 sequences; 32% of them were counted only once. The ten largest clones take up 9.5% to 15% of the sample. This specimen's treatment or condition label, interpreted: in vitro stimulation with specific CMV peptide epitopes to enrich CMV-specific T cells. This clonotype was counted a few times. Its antigen remains undetermined. Base qualities are not at hand, and no much larger clone is one base apart. Reading the germline V gene (reference sequence) gives CDR1 MNHEY and CDR2 SMNVEV. The CDR3 covers 17 residues, taking in both the cysteine and the phenylalanine. Only the CDR3 part of the read is kept: 51 bases, read in frame from the first base. The V end loses 6 bases and the J end loses 10 bases, and a stretch of 28 bases separates them.

Sequences were derived from cultured CD8+ T cells from PBMCs, sampled from culture after CMV antigen stimulation. The sequence is built from TRBV27 and TRBJ2-1; the best D guess is TRBD2, with 6 bases matching. This TCR was sampled from a human donor in good health (CMV status not recorded). Some clones in this sample may be carry-over from other donors' samples. In nucleotides, the sequence is TGTGCCAGCAGCCCTAGCTGGGGGGAGAGTGTGGCGGCAGAGCAGTTCTTC. It translates to CASSPSWGESVAAEQFF.